Given below is one TCR beta chain in context. Antigen specificity is unknown. The PCR ran on 60 Vbeta and 13 Jbeta primers. Under the authors' procedure: Later, an analysis found tens of millions of unique TCR beta chains, and around 10 million of these were shared. Data came from immunoSEQ multiplex PCR; TCRdb stores just in-frame clones and leaves some out. V and J calls and clone size are given by that table; D and trimming were obtained from the DNA. The sample includes 130,000 to 150,000 clones, 76% of them seen just once. The junction had 4 bases not matched to a gene; V was cut back by 6 bases and J by 5 bases. The CDR3 is 13 amino acids. Germline assignment: CDR1 LNHDA and CDR2 SQIVND (reference sequence). The record originates from a study of cytomegalovirus exposure and HLA in healthy donors. Points from the study as a whole: The study carried out a later analysis of TCR beta sequences. It associated about 15,000 of them with specific HLA alleles at a false discovery rate of 0.05. Analysis was performed later, and it showed HLA-associated TCR beta chains to be more clonally expanded than equally common others. The authors listed 150 to 200 TCR beta chains as cytomegalovirus-associated.

The receptor's source is a woman in her thirties or forties in good health and CMV-seronegative. The sequencing sample was made of PBMCs. The chain has TRBV19 and TRBJ1-1; 9 bases align to TRBD1. The CDR3 DNA reads TGTGCCAGTAGGGGACAGGGTCTTACTGAAGCTTTCTTT. Its protein product is CASRGQGLTEAFF.